Below, one T cell receptor (beta chain) is given with its context. Its target is unknown. Method: immunoSEQ multiplex PCR; TCRdb's copy keeps in-frame clones and lacks some. Its table lists just under 10,000 clones. The data originate from a study of synovial regulatory T cells in juvenile arthritis. Study findings and constraints: CDR3 overlap with synovial Tregs was higher for iaTregs than other blood Tregs. Across patients, iaTreg TCR repertoires were mostly private, partly shared with synovial Teff and blood CPL.

Median age approximately 10 years (roughly 2.4-22.9); median disease duration about 7 years (0.2-19.1). The clonotype originates from a donor aged 2-30 years with juvenile idiopathic arthritis. The sequenced material came from Treg cells from blood. Subset here: remaining (HLA-DR-negative) circulating blood Treg cells.

CDR3 sequence reads: CAISTRGSYEQYF. The V and J genes are TRBV10-3 and TRBJ2-7; TCRdb gives TRBD1 as the D gene, but with no DNA this cannot be confirmed. This CDR3 has 13 amino acids. No DNA is listed. The germline V gene encodes CDR1 ENHRY and CDR2 SYGVKD.